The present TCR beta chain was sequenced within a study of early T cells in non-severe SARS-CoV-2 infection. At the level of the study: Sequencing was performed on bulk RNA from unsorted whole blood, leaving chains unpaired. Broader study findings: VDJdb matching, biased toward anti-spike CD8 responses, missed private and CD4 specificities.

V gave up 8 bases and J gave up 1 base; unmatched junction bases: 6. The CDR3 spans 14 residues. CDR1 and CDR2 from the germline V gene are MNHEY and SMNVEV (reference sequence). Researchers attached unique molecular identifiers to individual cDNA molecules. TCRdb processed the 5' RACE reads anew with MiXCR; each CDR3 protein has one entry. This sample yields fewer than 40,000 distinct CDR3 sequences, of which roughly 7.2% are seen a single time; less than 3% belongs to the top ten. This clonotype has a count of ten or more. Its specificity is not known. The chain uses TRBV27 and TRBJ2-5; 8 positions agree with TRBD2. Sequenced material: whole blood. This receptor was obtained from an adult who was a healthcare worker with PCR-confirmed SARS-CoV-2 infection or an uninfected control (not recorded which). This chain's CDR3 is CASSRAGVQETQYF. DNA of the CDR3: TGTGCCAGCTCCCGAGCGGGAGTCCAAGAGACCCAGTACTTC.